The source of this T cell receptor beta chain is a study of cytomegalovirus exposure and HLA in healthy donors. For this clone: Antigen: not known.

The PCR ran on 60 Vbeta and 13 Jbeta primers. Only in-frame clones appear in the TCRdb table, and some are missing; sequencing was by immunoSEQ multiplex PCR. The table records about 180,000 clones, around four fifths of them present only once. Whole-study findings and limits: TCR association rates varied by HLA locus in a later analysis, with DRB1 highest and HLA-C lowest. While the bulk of TCR sequences proved rare, some public TCRs turned up in many donors. Common viral pathogens (according to a later analysis) appeared linked to several of the most significant clusters. Fewer N-insertions than the roughly 600-donor mean were reportedly shown by an Asian-associated ancestry cluster in a later analysis.

The CDR3 sequence is 15 residues long. Germline V CDR1 and CDR2: SEHNR, FQNEAQ (reference sequence). The trim removed 4 bases at V and 5 bases at J, leaving 8 bases unmatched. This receptor was taken from a woman aged 45-65 years in good health and CMV-seropositive. The sample was PBMCs. The chain couples TRBV7-9 to TRBJ2-5; 9 bases are shared with TRBD2. The CDR3 reads CASSWDSGGRETQYF. CDR3 DNA sequence: TGTGCCAGCAGCTGGGATAGCGGGGGACGGGAGACCCAGTACTTC. Combining the CDR3 with reference TRBV7-9 and TRBJ2-5 gives the whole variable domain DTGVSQNPRHKITKRGQNVTFRCDPISEHNRLYWYRQTLGQGPEFLTYFQNEAQLEKSRLLSDRFSAERPKGSFSTLEIQRTEQGDSAMYLCASSWDSGGRETQYFGPGTRLLVL.